This T cell receptor (beta chain) derives from a study of OX40 agonist ivuxolimab in advanced cancers. Study at large: Two cutaneous melanoma patients and one hepatocellular carcinoma patient, three in all, had partial responses. Findings of the study overall: The study found among the lowest clonal expansion in partial responders at 0.1-3.0 mg/kg. Antigen specificity remained undetermined for the expanded peripheral T cells. The CD4+ and CD8+ T cells in the blood had expanded clonally by week 6 at 0.1 to 3.0 mg/kg.

In regard to this clone: Its target is not known.

The protocol was immunoSEQ multiplex PCR, while the TCRdb copy is restricted to in-frame clones and leaves out a portion. The sample has about 130,000 clones; about 93% are singletons. The CDR3 runs to 18 residues. Trimming removed 4 bases from V and 2 bases from J; junction bases left unmatched: 13. Germline CDR1 SEHNR, CDR2 FQNEAQ (reference sequence). This material consisted of CD4+ or CD8+ T cells sorted from blood, taken in a trial of the OX40 agonist ivuxolimab. The receptor comes from an adult with an advanced solid tumor such as melanoma, head and neck, liver or kidney cancer. This chain joins TRBV7-9 and TRBJ2-1, with 8 bases identical to TRBD2. The DNA of the CDR3 is TGTGCCAGCAGCTCAAGGGCCCTGTCGGGAGGGCCCTACAATGAGCAGTTCTTC. Protein sequence: CASSSRALSGGPYNEQFF.